One and the same sample provided the 11 T cell receptor beta chains below, sequenced in a study of blood T cells in healthy people across ages. Primed by a sample-barcoded 5' primer and a J-beta primer mix, a second PCR proceeded for 7 to 11 cycles. TCRdb recomputed calls from the 5' RACE reads with MiXCR, one row per CDR3 protein. The data hold some 930,000 distinct CDR3 sequences, with roughly 29% observed a single time. These data were also reused for a study on T cells of mothers and their children.

The sequenced sample was blood. The receptor set was obtained from a woman aged 40 to 50 in good health.

The chain couples TRBV7-9 to TRBJ1-1; 7 nucleotides align to TRBD1. Trimming at V came to 1 base and at J to 5 bases, leaving 4 bases not matched to a gene. CDR3 length equals 14 residues. CDR1 and CDR2 from the germline V gene are SEHNR and FQNEAQ (reference sequence). CDR3 residues: CASSLETGSTEAFF. CDR3 DNA sequence: TGTGCCAGCAGCTTAGAGACAGGGAGTACTGAAGCTTTCTTT.

This clonotype was picked up a small number of times. The gene calls are TRBV20-1 and TRBJ1-6; 8 nucleotides agree with TRBD1. J lost 10 bases, V lost 0 bases, and 11 bases had no gene match. Germline values: CDR1 DFQATT, CDR2 SNEGSKA (reference sequence). This CDR3 region has 16 residues. The CDR3 protein is CSARDHRQGAKSPLHF. In DNA form, the CDR3 reads TGCAGTGCTAGAGATCACCGGCAGGGGGCGAAATCACCCCTCCACTTT.

This clonotype turned up a few times. The chain carries TRBV4-1 and TRBJ2-2; no firm D call. Germline CDR1 and CDR2: MGHRA and YSYEKL. This CDR3 region has 14 residues. The V end was cut by 0 bases, the J end by 6 bases, with 8 bases between. CDR3 sequence: CASSQDRRSGELFF. CDR3 bases: TGCGCCAGCAGCCAAGATAGGCGATCCGGGGAGCTGTTTTTT.

The rearrangement joins TRBV7-3 to TRBJ2-3, with unresolved D. The CDR3 consists of 15 residues. Trimming pared 4 bases from V and 6 bases from J, leaving 17 bases between. CDR1 is SGHTA, CDR2 FQGTGA, per germline. CDR3: CASSYRTDLTDTQYF. CDR3 nucleotide sequence: TGTGCCAGCAGCTATCGGACGGACCTCACGGATACGCAGTATTTT.

About this clonotype: A much larger clone lies one base from this, so it may be a read error. J is TRBJ2-6 and V is TRBV14, with TRBD1 matching over 10 bases. With 4 bases clipped from V and 6 bases from J, the junction kept 30 bases outside the gene matches. The CDR3 is made up of 24 amino acids. From germline, CDR1 is SGHDN and CDR2 FVKESK. The CDR3 DNA is TGTGCCAGCAGCCGGCGGGCCTGGACAGGGGGATCCCGGGACCTCCTTAGGAAGGCCAACGTCCTGACTTTC. The encoded protein is CASSRRAWTGGSRDLLRKANVLTF.

This clonotype has at least ten counts. The J gene is TRBJ2-5, the V gene TRBV24-1, with TRBD2 identical over 7 bases. The CDR3 is made up of 16 amino acids. The J segment lost 6 bases and the V segment lost 3 bases, leaving 12 bases of the junction unmatched. Germline CDR1 is KGHDR and CDR2 is SFDVKD. The CDR3 nucleotides read TGTGCCACCAGTGATCCCACCGCGGGGGATTGGAAGACCCAGTACTTC. Translation: CATSDPTAGDWKTQYF.

This clonotype was picked up a small number of times. The J gene is TRBJ2-1, the V gene TRBV5-1, with 11 positions matching TRBD2. The V and J ends lost 4 bases and 12 bases, in that order; junction bases with no gene match: 15. The CDR3 runs 16 residues. The V gene's germline CDR1 is SGHRS and CDR2 YFSETQ. The CDR3 reads CASSETGRASGGPQFF. Here the CDR3 DNA reads TGCGCCAGCAGCGAGACAGGCAGGGCTAGCGGGGGGCCGCAGTTCTTC.

In its sample, this clonotype was seen a few times. This rearrangement joins TRBV4-1 to TRBJ1-4, with D possibly matching TRBD1 (5 bases). There are 15 residues in the CDR3. CDR1 is MGHRA, CDR2 YSYEKL, per germline. V was cut by 1 base and J by 4 bases, with 10 bases left in between. Written as DNA, the CDR3 is TGCGCCAGCAGCCAAGTAGGGCAGGGTAATGAAAAACTGTTTTTT. It translates to CASSQVGQGNEKLFF.

The V and J genes are TRBV4-1 and TRBJ2-7; 7 bases map to TRBD1. CDR3 length equals 15 residues. J gave up 1 base and V 2 bases, and 5 bases lay outside the gene matches. Germline V gene data show CDR1 as MGHRA and CDR2 as YSYEKL. In DNA form, the CDR3 reads TGCGCCAGCAGCCAATCGAAGACAGGGTCCTACGAGCAGTACTTC. Amino acids: CASSQSKTGSYEQYF.

Turning to this clonotype: A much larger clone lies a single base off, so this may be a read error. The V gene is TRBV24-1, the J gene TRBJ2-3; D remains unclear. Looked up from germline, CDR1 is KGHDR and CDR2 is SFDVKD. V was trimmed by 3 bases and J by 4 bases, leaving 10 bases between them. This CDR3 contains 14 residues. The CDR3 DNA reads as TGTGCCACCAGTGATGCCGCAGACTCAGATACGCAGTATTTT. It specifies CATSDAADSDTQYF.

Points on this clonotype: The germline gene is not matched at one end of the junction; a read error may be the cause. This sequence joins TRBV7-2 and TRBJ2-6, with TRBD1 as a possible D gene (6 bases). This CDR3 is built from 15 residues. CDR1 SGHTA and CDR2 FQGNSA come from the germline V gene. CDR3 sequence: CVSSRGGSGANVLTF. The CDR3 DNA sequence: TGTGTCAGCAGCCGAGGGGGCTCTGGGGCCAACGTCCTGACTTTC. Looking up the rest from reference TRBV7-2 and TRBJ2-6 gives the full variable domain: GAGVSQSPSNKVTEKGKDVELRCDPISGHTALYWYRQSLGQGLEFLIYFQGNSAPDKSGLPSDRFSAERTGGSVSTLTIQRTQQEDSAVYLCVSSRGGSGANVLTFGAGSRLTVL.